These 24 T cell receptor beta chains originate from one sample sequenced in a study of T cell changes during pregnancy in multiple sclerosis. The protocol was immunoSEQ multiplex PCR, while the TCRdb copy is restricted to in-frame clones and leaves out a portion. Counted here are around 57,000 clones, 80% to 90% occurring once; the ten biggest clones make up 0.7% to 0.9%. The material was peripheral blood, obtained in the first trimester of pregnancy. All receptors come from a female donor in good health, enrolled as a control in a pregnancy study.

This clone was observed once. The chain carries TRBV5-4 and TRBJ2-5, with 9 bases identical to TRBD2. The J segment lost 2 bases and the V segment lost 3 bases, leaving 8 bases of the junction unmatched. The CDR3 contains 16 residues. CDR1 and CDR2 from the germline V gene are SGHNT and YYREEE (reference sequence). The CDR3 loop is CASSSPAGGRQETQYF. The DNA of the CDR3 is TGTGCCAGCAGCTCCCCGGCGGGGGGGCGTCAAGAGACCCAGTACTTC. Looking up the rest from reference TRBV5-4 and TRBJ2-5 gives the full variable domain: ETGVTQSPTHLIKTRGQQVTLRCSSQSGHNTVSWYQQALGQGPQFIFQYYREEENGRGNFPPRFSGLQFPNYSSELNVNALELDDSALYLCASSSPAGGRQETQYFGPGTRLLVL.

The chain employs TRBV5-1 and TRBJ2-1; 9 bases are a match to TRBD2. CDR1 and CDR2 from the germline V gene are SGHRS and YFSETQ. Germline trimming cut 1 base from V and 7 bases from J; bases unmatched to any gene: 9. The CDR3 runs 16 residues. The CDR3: CASSLRSSGVINEQFF. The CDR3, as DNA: TGCGCCAGCAGCTTGCGATCTAGCGGGGTCATTAATGAGCAGTTCTTC. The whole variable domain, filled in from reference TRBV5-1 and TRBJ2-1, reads KAGVTQTPRYLIKTRGQQVTLSCSPISGHRSVSWYQQTPGQGLQFLFEYFSETQRNKGNFPGRFSGRQFSNSRSEMNVSTLELGDSALYLCASSLRSSGVINEQFFGPGTRLTVL.

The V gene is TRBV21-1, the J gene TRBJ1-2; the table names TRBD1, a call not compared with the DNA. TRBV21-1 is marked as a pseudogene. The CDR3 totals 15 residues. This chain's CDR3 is CASRVVYRKTYGYTF. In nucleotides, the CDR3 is TGTGCCAGCAGAGTTGTCTACAGAAAGACCTATGGCTACACCTTC.

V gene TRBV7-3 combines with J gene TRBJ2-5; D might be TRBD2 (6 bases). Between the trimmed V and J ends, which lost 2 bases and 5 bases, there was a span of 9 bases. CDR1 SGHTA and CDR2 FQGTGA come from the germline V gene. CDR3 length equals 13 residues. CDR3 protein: CASSLGGLETQYF. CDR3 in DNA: TGTGCCAGCAGCTTAGGGGGGTTGGAGACCCAGTACTTC.

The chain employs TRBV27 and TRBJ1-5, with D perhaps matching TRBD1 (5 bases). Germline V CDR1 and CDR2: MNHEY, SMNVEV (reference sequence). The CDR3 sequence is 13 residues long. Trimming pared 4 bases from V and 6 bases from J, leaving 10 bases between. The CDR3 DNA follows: TGTGCCAGCAGTTCAAGTAGGGGTCAGCCCCAGCATTTT. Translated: CASSSSRGQPQHF.

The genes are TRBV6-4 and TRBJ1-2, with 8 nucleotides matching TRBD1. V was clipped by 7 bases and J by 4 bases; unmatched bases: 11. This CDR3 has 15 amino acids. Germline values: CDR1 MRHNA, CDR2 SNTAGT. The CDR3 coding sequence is TGTGCCAGCAACATCGACGGGACAGGTCTCTATGGCTACACCTTC. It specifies CASNIDGTGLYGYTF.

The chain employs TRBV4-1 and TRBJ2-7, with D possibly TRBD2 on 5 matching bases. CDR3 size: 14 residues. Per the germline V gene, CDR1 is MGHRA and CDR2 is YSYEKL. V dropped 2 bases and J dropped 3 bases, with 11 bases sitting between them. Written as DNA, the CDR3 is TGCGCCAGCAGCCAATACAGTCGGGGCTACGAGCAGTACTTC. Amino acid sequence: CASSQYSRGYEQYF.

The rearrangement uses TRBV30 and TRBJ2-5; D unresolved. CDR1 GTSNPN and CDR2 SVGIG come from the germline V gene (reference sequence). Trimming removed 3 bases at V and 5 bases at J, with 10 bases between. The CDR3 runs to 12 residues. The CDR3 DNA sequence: TGTGCCTGGAGCGTAAATATGGAGACCCAGTACTTC. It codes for CAWSVNMETQYF.

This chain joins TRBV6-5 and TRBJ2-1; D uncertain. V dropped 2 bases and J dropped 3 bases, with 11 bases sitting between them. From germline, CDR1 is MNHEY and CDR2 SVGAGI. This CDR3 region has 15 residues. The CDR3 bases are TGTGCCAGCAGTTACCCCCCTGCCAGCTACAATGAGCAGTTCTTC. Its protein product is CASSYPPASYNEQFF.

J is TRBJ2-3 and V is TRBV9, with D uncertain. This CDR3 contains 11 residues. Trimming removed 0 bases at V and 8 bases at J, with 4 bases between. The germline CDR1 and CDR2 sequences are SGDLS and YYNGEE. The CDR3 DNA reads TGTGCCAGCAGCGTAGCCGGTACGCAGTATTTT. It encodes CASSVAGTQYF.

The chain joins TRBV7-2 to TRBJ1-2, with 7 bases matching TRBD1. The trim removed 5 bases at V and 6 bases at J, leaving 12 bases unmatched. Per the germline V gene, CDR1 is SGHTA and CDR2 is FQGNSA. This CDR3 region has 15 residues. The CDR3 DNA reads TGTGCCAGCAGCCCCCGACAGGGACTCCTCGATGGCTACACCTTC. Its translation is CASSPRQGLLDGYTF.

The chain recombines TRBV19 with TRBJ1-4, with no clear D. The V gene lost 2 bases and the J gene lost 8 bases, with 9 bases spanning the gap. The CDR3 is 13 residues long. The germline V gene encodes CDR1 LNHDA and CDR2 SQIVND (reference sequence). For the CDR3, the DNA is TGTGCCAGTAGTATAATGGAGGCCGAAAAACTGTTTTTT. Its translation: CASSIMEAEKLFF.

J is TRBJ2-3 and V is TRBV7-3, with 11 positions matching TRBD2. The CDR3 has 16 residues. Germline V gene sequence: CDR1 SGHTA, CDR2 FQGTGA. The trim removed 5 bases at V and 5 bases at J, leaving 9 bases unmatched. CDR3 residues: CASSQNSGGAIDTQYF. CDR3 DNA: TGTGCCAGCAGCCAAAATAGCGGGGGGGCAATAGATACGCAGTATTTT.

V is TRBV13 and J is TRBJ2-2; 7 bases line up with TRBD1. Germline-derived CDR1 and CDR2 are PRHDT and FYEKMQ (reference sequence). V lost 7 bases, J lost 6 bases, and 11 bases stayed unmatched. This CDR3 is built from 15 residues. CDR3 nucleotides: TGTGCCAGCACCCGAAAAGACAGGGTTCCCGGGGAGCTGTTTTTT. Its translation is CASTRKDRVPGELFF.

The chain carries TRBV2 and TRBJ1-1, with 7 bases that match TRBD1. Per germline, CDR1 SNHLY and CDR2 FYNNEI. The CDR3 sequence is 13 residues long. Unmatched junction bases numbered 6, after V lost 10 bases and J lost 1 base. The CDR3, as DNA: TGTGCCAACTCCCGGGACAGGAACACTGAAGCTTTCTTT. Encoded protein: CANSRDRNTEAFF.

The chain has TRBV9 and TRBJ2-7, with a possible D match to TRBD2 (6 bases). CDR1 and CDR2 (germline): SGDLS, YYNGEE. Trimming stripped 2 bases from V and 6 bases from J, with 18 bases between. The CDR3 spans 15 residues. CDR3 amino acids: CASSVAPGGGSEQYF. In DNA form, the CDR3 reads TGTGCCAGCAGCGTTGCCCCCGGGGGTGGCAGCGAGCAGTACTTC. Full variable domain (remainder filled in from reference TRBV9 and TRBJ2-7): DSGVTQTPKHLITATGQRVTLRCSPRSGDLSVYWYQQSLDQGLQFLIQYYNGEERAKGNILERFSAQQFPDLHSELNLSSLELGDSALYFCASSVAPGGGSEQYFGPGTRLTVT.

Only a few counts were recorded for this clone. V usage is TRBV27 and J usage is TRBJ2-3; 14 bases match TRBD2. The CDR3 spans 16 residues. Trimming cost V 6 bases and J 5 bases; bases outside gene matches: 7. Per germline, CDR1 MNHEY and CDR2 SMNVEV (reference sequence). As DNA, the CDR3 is TGTGCCAGCAGCCAGGGACTAGCGGGGGCCGGAGATACGCAGTATTTT. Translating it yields CASSQGLAGAGDTQYF.

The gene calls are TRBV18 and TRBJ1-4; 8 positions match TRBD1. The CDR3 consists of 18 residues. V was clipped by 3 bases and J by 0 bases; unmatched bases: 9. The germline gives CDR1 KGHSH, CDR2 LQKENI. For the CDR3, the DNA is TGTGCCAGCTCACCGGTAGAAGCAGGGGGCGCAACTAATGAAAAACTGTTTTTT. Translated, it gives CASSPVEAGGATNEKLFF.

The CDR3 DNA follows: TGTGCCAGTAGTATACTTCAGGGACAGGGCAATCAGCCCCAGCATTTT. Translated, it gives CASSILQGQGNQPQHF. The gene calls are TRBV19 and TRBJ1-5, with 8 bases identical to TRBD1. Germline V CDR1 and CDR2: LNHDA, SQIVND (reference sequence). The CDR3 runs to 16 residues. After removal of 2 bases from V and 2 bases from J, the junction contained 5 bases not matched to a gene. Full variable domain (missing parts from reference TRBV19 and TRBJ1-5): DGGITQSPKYLFRKEGQNVTLSCEQNLNHDAMYWYRQDPGQGLRLIYYSQIVNDFQKGDIAEGYSVSREKKESFPLTVTSAQKNPTAFYLCASSILQGQGNQPQHFGDGTRLSIL.

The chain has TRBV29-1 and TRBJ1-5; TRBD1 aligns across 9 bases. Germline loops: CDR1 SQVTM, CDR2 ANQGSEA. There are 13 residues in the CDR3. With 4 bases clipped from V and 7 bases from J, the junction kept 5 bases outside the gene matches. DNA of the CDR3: TGCAGCGTTGGGGACAGGGCGGGACAGCCCCAGCATTTT. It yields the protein CSVGDRAGQPQHF.

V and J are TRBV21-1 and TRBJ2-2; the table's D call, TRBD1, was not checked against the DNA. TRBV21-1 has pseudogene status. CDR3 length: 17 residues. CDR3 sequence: CASTPIVQGRNTGELFF. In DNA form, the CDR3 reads TGTGCCAGCACCCCTATAGTACAGGGTAGGAACACCGGGGAGCTGTTTTTT.

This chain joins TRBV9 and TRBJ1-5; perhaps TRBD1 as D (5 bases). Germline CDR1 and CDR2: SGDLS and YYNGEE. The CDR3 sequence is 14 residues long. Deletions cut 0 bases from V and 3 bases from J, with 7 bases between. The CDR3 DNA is TGTGCCAGCAGCGTAGGACAGATCAATCAGCCCCAGCATTTT. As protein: CASSVGQINQPQHF.

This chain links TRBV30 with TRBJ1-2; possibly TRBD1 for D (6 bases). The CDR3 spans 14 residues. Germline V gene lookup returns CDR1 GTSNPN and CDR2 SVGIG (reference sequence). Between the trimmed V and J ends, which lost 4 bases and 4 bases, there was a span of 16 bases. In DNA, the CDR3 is TGTGCCTGGACGCGGGGGGCGCCGGGCTATGGCTACACCTTC. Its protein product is CAWTRGAPGYGYTF.

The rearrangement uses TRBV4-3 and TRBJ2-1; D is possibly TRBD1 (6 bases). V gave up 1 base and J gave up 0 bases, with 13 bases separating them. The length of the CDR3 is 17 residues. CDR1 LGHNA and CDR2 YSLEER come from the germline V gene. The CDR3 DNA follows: TGCGCCAGCAGCCAAGGTACAGGGAGAAGCTCCTACAATGAGCAGTTCTTC. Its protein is CASSQGTGRSSYNEQFF.